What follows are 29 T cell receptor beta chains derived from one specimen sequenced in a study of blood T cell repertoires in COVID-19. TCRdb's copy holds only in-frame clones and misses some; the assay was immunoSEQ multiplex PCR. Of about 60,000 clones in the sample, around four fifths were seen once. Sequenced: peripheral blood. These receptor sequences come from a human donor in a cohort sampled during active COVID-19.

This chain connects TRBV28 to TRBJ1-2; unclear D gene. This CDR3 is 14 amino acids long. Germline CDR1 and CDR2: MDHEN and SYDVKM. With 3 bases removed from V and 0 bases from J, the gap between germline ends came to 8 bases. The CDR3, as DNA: TGTGCCAGCAGTTTTGGGAGGACTAACTATGGCTACACCTTC. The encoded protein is CASSFGRTNYGYTF.

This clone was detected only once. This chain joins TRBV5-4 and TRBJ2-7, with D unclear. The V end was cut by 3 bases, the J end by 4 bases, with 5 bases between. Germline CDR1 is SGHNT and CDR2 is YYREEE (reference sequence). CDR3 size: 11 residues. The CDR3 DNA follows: TGTGCCAGCAGCTCTAGGTACGAGCAGTACTTC. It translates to CASSSRYEQYF.

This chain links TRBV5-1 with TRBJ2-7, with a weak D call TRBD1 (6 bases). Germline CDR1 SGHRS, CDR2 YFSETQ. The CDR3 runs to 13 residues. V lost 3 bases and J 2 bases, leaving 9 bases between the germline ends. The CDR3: CASSSQGTYEQYF. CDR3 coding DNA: TGCGCCAGCAGCTCGCAGGGGACCTACGAGCAGTACTTC.

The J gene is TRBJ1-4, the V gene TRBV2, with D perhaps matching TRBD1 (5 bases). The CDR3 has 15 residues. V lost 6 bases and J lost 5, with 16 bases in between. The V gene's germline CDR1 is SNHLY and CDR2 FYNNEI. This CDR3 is CASSRREGLNEKLFF. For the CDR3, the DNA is TGTGCCAGCAGCCGCAGGGAGGGGTTAAATGAAAAACTGTTTTTT.

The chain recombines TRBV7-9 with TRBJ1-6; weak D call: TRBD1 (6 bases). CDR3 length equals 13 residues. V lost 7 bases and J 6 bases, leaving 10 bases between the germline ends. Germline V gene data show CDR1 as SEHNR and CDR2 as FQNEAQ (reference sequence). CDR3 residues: CASNGQPNSPLHF. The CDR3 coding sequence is TGTGCCAGCAACGGACAGCCTAATTCACCCCTCCACTTT.

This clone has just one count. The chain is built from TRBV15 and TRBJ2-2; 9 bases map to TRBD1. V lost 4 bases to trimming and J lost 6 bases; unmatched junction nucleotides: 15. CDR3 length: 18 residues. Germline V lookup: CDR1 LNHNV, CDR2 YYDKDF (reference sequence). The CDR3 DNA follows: TGTGCCACCAGCAATCTACTTACAGGGGGCGCAACTTCCGGGGAGCTGTTTTTT. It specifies CATSNLLTGGATSGELFF.

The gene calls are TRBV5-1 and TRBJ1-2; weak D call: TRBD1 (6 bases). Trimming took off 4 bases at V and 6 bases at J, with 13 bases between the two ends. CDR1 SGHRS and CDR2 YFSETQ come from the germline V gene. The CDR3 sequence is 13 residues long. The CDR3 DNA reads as TGCGCCAGCAGCCCTCAGGGGAATGATGGCTACACCTTC. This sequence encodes CASSPQGNDGYTF.

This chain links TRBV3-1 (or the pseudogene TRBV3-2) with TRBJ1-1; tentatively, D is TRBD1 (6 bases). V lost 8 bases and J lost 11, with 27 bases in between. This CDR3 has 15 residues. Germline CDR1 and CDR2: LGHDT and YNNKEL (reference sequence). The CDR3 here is CASANPRQGTFGAFF. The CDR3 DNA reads TGTGCCAGCGCGAACCCGAGGCAGGGGACGTTCGGGGCTTTCTTT.

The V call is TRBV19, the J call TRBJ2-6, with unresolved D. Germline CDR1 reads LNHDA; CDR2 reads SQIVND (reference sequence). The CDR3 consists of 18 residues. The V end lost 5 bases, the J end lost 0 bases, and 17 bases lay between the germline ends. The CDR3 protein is CASSVGYRTLSGANVLTF. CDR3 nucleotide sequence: TGTGCCAGTAGTGTAGGGTACAGAACCCTCTCTGGGGCCAACGTCCTGACTTTC.

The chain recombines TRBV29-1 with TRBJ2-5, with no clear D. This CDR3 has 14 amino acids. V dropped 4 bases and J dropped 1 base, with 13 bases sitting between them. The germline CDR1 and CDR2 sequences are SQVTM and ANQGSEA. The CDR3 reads CSVAAGWAQETQYF. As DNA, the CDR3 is TGCAGCGTTGCGGCAGGTTGGGCCCAAGAGACCCAGTACTTC.

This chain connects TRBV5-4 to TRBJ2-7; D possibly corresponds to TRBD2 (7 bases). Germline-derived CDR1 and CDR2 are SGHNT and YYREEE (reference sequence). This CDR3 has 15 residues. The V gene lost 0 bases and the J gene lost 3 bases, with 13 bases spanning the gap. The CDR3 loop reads CASSLAGGGGYEQYF. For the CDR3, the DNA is TGTGCCAGCAGCTTGGCCGGAGGGGGGGGCTACGAGCAGTACTTC.

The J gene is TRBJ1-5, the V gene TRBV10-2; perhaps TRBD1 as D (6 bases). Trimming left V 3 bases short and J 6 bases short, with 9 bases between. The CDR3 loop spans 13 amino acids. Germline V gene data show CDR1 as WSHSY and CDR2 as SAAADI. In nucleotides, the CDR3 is TGCGCCAGCAGTGAAGGGACAACTCAGCCCCAGCATTTT. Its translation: CASSEGTTQPQHF.

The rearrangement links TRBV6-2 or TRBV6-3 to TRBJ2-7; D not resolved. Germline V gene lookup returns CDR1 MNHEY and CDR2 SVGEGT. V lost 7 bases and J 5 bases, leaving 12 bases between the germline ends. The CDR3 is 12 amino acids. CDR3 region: CASTPRSHEQYF. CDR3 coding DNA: TGTGCCAGCACCCCCCGGAGCCACGAGCAGTACTTC.

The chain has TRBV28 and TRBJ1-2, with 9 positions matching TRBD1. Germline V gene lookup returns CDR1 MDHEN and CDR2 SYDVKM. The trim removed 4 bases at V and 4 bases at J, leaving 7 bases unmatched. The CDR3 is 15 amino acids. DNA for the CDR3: TGTGCCAGCAGTTCCATGGGACAGGGAGCCTATGGCTACACCTTC. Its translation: CASSSMGQGAYGYTF.

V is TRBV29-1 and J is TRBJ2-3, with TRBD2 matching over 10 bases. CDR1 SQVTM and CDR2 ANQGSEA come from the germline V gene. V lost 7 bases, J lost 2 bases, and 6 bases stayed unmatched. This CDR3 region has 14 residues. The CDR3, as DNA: TGCAGCGCAAGACTAGCGGGTATCACAGATACGCAGTATTTT. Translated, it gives CSARLAGITDTQYF.

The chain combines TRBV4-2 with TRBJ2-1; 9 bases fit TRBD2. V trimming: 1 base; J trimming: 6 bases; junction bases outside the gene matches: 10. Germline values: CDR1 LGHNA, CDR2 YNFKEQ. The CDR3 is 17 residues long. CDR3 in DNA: TGTGCCAGCAGCCAAGGCGAGGGGACTAGCCCCGTCAATGAGCAGTTCTTC. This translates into CASSQGEGTSPVNEQFF.

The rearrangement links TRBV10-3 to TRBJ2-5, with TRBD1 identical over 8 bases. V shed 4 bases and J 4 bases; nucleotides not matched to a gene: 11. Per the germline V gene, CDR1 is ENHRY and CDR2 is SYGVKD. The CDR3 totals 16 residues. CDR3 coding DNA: TGTGCCATCAGTGCAGGGGGCGCAGGAAGGATAGAGACCCAGTACTTC. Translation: CAISAGGAGRIETQYF.

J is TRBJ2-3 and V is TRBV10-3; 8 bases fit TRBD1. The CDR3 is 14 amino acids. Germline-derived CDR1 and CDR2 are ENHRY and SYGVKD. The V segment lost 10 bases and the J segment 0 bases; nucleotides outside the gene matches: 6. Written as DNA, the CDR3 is TGTGCCACCAGGGACAGGCTTAGCACAGATACGCAGTATTTT. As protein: CATRDRLSTDTQYF.

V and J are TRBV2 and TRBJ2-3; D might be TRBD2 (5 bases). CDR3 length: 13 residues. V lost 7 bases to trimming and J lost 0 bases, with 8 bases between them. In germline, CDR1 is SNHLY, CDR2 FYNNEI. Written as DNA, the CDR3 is TGTGCCAGCATGAGGGCTAGCACAGATACGCAGTATTTT. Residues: CASMRASTDTQYF.

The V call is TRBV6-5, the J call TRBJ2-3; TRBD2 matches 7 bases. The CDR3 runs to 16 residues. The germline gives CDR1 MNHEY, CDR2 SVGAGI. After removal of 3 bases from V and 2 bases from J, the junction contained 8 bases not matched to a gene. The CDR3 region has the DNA TGTGCCAGCAGTTATACGGGACTAACTAACACAGATACGCAGTATTTT. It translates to CASSYTGLTNTDTQYF.

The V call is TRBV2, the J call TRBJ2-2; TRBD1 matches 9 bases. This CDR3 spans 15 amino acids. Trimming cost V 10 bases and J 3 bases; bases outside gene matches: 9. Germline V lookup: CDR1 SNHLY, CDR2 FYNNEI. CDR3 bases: TGTGCCACTTTCGGACAGGGGAAAGACACCGGGGAGCTGTTTTTT. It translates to CATFGQGKDTGELFF.

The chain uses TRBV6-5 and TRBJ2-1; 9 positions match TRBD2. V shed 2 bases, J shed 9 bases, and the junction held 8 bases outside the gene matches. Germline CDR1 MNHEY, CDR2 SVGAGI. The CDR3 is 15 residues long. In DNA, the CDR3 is TGTGCCAGCAGTTACGGGCGGGGGGGCATCAGTGAGCAGTTCTTC. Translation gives CASSYGRGGISEQFF.

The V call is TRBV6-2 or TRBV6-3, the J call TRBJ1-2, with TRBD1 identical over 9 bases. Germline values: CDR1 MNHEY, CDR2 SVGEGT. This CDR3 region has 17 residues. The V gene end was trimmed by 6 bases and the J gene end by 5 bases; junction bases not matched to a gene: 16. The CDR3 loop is CASSFAGTGKGVYGYTF. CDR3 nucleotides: TGTGCCAGCAGCTTCGCCGGGACAGGGAAGGGGGTTTATGGCTACACCTTC.

The CDR3 reads CAISDVHLTYEQYF. The CDR3 DNA sequence: TGTGCCATCAGTGATGTCCACTTGACCTACGAGCAGTACTTC. This chain links TRBV10-3 with TRBJ2-7; D is ambiguous. This CDR3 comprises 14 residues. In germline, CDR1 is ENHRY, CDR2 SYGVKD. Between the trimmed V and J ends, which lost 3 bases and 2 bases, there was a span of 11 bases.

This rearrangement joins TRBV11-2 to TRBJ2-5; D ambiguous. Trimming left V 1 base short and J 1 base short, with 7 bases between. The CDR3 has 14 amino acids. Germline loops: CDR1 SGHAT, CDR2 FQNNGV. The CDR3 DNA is TGTGCCAGCAGCTTAGGTCCACTCCAAGAGACCCAGTACTTC. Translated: CASSLGPLQETQYF.

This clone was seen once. CDR3 protein: CASTSAPSGGELFF. The CDR3 bases are TGTGCCAGTACCTCGGCCCCGTCCGGGGGGGAGCTGTTTTTT. The chain uses TRBV19 and TRBJ2-2, with unresolved D. V was clipped by 7 bases and J by 8 bases, with 17 bases between them. CDR3 length: 14 amino acids. Germline V gene lookup returns CDR1 LNHDA and CDR2 SQIVND (reference sequence).

The CDR3: CASSPRGTGVTDTQYF. The CDR3 nucleotides read TGTGCCAGCAGCCCGAGGGGGACAGGGGTCACAGATACGCAGTATTTT. J is TRBJ2-3 and V is TRBV11-3; 10 bases match TRBD1. Germline trimming cut 5 bases from V and 2 bases from J; bases unmatched to any gene: 7. The CDR3 length is 16 residues. Per germline, CDR1 SGHNT and CDR2 YENEEA.

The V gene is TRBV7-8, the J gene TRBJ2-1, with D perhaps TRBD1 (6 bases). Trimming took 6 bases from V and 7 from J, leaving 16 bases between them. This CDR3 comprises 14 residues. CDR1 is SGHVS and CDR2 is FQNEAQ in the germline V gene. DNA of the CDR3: TGTGCCAGCAGTCAGACCCAGGGGCGGAATGAGCAGTTCTTC. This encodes CASSQTQGRNEQFF.

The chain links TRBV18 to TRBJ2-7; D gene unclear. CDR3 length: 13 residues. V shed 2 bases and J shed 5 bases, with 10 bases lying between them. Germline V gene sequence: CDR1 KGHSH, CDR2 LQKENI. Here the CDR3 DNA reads TGTGCCAGCTCACCATCGGGTTCCCACGAGCAGTACTTC. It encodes CASSPSGSHEQYF.